A selection of T cell receptor beta chains follows, all from one sample in a study of blood T cell repertoires in COVID-19. Generated by immunoSEQ multiplex PCR, the TCRdb table keeps only in-frame clones and is missing some. The sample holds fewer than 500,000 clones; about 90% are singletons and the top ten take roughly 0.78%. The sample comprised peripheral blood. These receptors all come from a man between 18 and 35 years old with COVID-19, enrolled during active disease. Each CDR3 is given without its conserved first and last residue. Clone size appears in some rows only: once, few, many, or a class for an expanded clone.

j_gene: TRBJ2-2
v_gene: TRBV27
abundance: -
CDR3aa: ASSWGLAGDTGELF

j_gene: TRBJ1-4
v_gene: TRBV12-5
abundance: -
CDR3aa: ASGLVLGGNEKLF

j_gene: TRBJ1-1
v_gene: TRBV6-1
abundance: -
CDR3aa: ASSERAGDTEAF

j_gene: TRBJ2-7
v_gene: TRBV6-5
abundance: once
CDR3aa: ASSSRGGQFYEQY

j_gene: TRBJ2-7
v_gene: TRBV7-9
abundance: -
CDR3aa: ASSLSRQGAPEQY

j_gene: TRBJ2-5
v_gene: TRBV11-1
abundance: -
CDR3aa: ASSSYAPGQGSQY

j_gene: TRBJ1-3
v_gene: TRBV19
abundance: -
CDR3aa: ASSITGRQGIGNTIY

j_gene: TRBJ2-5
v_gene: TRBV5-1
abundance: -
CDR3aa: ASSPRQGRETQY

j_gene: TRBJ1-5
v_gene: TRBV19
abundance: -
CDR3aa: ASSRDRVNQPQH

j_gene: TRBJ2-1
v_gene: TRBV29-1
abundance: -
CDR3aa: SVGGTSGGYNEQF

j_gene: TRBJ1-5
v_gene: TRBV6-5
abundance: -
CDR3aa: ASRNRDASNQPQH

j_gene: TRBJ1-2
v_gene: TRBV2
abundance: -
CDR3aa: ASREDGLYGYT

j_gene: TRBJ2-3
v_gene: TRBV19
abundance: -
CDR3aa: ASRGGRASVPTDTQY

j_gene: TRBJ2-4
v_gene: TRBV15
abundance: -
CDR3aa: ATSRHLRTSGAENIQY

j_gene: TRBJ1-3
v_gene: TRBV7-9
abundance: -
CDR3aa: ATRDRGLGNTIY

j_gene: TRBJ2-7
v_gene: TRBV2
abundance: -
CDR3aa: ASSERMGLPAYEQY

j_gene: TRBJ2-5
v_gene: TRBV2
abundance: -
CDR3aa: ASSRETQY

j_gene: TRBJ2-3
v_gene: TRBV6-1
abundance: -
CDR3aa: ASSEGAGLGTDTQY

j_gene: TRBJ1-2
v_gene: TRBV12-3/TRBV12-4
abundance: -
CDR3aa: AIRQGTNYGYT

j_gene: TRBJ2-5
v_gene: TRBV5-8
abundance: -
CDR3aa: ASSSGSSGRIQETQY

j_gene: TRBJ2-1
v_gene: TRBV7-6
abundance: -
CDR3aa: ASSLSVGNEQF

j_gene: TRBJ1-3
v_gene: TRBV12-3/TRBV12-4
abundance: -
CDR3aa: ASSSRNTIY

j_gene: TRBJ1-4
v_gene: TRBV30
abundance: -
CDR3aa: AWSLPALANEKLF

j_gene: TRBJ1-5
v_gene: TRBV4-1
abundance: -
CDR3aa: ASSPGTATNQPQH

j_gene: TRBJ1-4
v_gene: TRBV30
abundance: -
CDR3aa: AWSPQGGWEKLF

j_gene: TRBJ2-1
v_gene: TRBV3-1/TRBV3-2
abundance: -
CDR3aa: ASSASVNNEQF

j_gene: TRBJ1-2
v_gene: TRBV25-1
abundance: -
CDR3aa: ASRGTGGYYGYT

j_gene: TRBJ2-7
v_gene: TRBV3-1/TRBV3-2
abundance: once
CDR3aa: ASSQGPFTSGEQY

j_gene: TRBJ2-3
v_gene: TRBV28
abundance: -
CDR3aa: ATITQGTDTQY

j_gene: TRBJ2-5
v_gene: TRBV2
abundance: -
CDR3aa: ASSVSQETQY

j_gene: TRBJ2-1
v_gene: TRBV19
abundance: -
CDR3aa: ASSPTNNEQF

j_gene: TRBJ2-2
v_gene: TRBV9
abundance: -
CDR3aa: ASSPIAGATGELF

j_gene: TRBJ2-7
v_gene: TRBV7-8
abundance: -
CDR3aa: ASSLGTSGSLYEQY

j_gene: TRBJ2-1
v_gene: TRBV6-1
abundance: -
CDR3aa: ASSDYKGVSYNEQF

j_gene: TRBJ2-7
v_gene: TRBV4-2
abundance: -
CDR3aa: ASSQDQGTYEQY

j_gene: TRBJ1-2
v_gene: TRBV5-1
abundance: -
CDR3aa: ASSIEGQGDYGYT

j_gene: TRBJ1-1
v_gene: TRBV7-8
abundance: -
CDR3aa: ASSPGEGITEAF

j_gene: TRBJ2-7
v_gene: TRBV7-2
abundance: -
CDR3aa: ASSLDLGSYEQY

j_gene: TRBJ2-1
v_gene: TRBV5-4
abundance: -
CDR3aa: ASSLRDRYNEQF

j_gene: TRBJ2-2
v_gene: TRBV13
abundance: -
CDR3aa: ASSLEQGIELAGNTGELF

j_gene: TRBJ1-5
v_gene: TRBV5-1
abundance: -
CDR3aa: ASSPGDRDNQPQH

j_gene: TRBJ2-3
v_gene: TRBV24-1
abundance: few
CDR3aa: ATSATGTSSTDTQY

j_gene: TRBJ1-5
v_gene: TRBV7-2
abundance: -
CDR3aa: ASSPGTGNQPQH

j_gene: TRBJ2-3
v_gene: TRBV6-5
abundance: -
CDR3aa: ASGTEYTDTQY

j_gene: TRBJ2-4
v_gene: TRBV7-8
abundance: -
CDR3aa: ASSLNMWLAKNIQY

j_gene: TRBJ2-1
v_gene: TRBV29-1
abundance: -
CDR3aa: SVAVNEQF

j_gene: TRBJ2-2
v_gene: TRBV7-9
abundance: few
CDR3aa: ASVRGDTGELF

j_gene: TRBJ1-2
v_gene: TRBV5-4
abundance: -
CDR3aa: ASSLEVGSYGYT

j_gene: TRBJ2-7
v_gene: TRBV7-8
abundance: -
CDR3aa: ASSWDRTYEQY

j_gene: TRBJ2-1
v_gene: TRBV7-3
abundance: once
CDR3aa: ASSLGGRGYEQF

j_gene: TRBJ1-1
v_gene: TRBV5-4
abundance: -
CDR3aa: ASSSGLLPGGAF

j_gene: TRBJ2-2
v_gene: TRBV24-1
abundance: few
CDR3aa: ATSDIRAGELF

j_gene: TRBJ2-7
v_gene: TRBV10-3
abundance: -
CDR3aa: AISGGLAGDYEQY

j_gene: TRBJ1-1
v_gene: TRBV19
abundance: -
CDR3aa: ASRDTRGEAF

j_gene: TRBJ1-6
v_gene: TRBV19
abundance: -
CDR3aa: ASSGHPNSPLH

j_gene: TRBJ2-1
v_gene: TRBV21-1
abundance: -
CDR3aa: ASSKSGTSLIREQF

j_gene: TRBJ1-1
v_gene: TRBV19
abundance: once
CDR3aa: ASSIVGATEAF